This entry describes one T cell receptor beta chain. Its antigen is still unknown. V was shortened by 5 bases and J by 8 bases, with 11 bases between the two germline ends. There are 12 residues in the CDR3. The germline gives CDR1 SGHAT, CDR2 FQNNGV. The sample is drawn from a study of cytomegalovirus exposure and HLA in healthy donors. Study observations and caveats: The study dropped some indistinguishable V segments, TRBV6-2 and TRBV6-3 among them. A missense DCLRE1C variant was associated with V- and J-gene trimming of TCR beta chains in a later analysis, and an independent cohort replicated the association.

The PCR had 60 Vbeta and 13 Jbeta primers. Profiled with immunoSEQ multiplex PCR; TCRdb holds only in-frame clones, not every one. Its table records over 120,000 clones. The specimen sequenced was PBMCs. The J gene is TRBJ2-3, the V gene TRBV11-2, with unresolved D. This sequence was found in a male donor in good health and CMV-seronegative. The CDR3 sequence: CASSREVATQYF. In DNA form, the CDR3 reads TGTGCCAGCAGCCGCGAGGTAGCTACGCAGTATTTT.